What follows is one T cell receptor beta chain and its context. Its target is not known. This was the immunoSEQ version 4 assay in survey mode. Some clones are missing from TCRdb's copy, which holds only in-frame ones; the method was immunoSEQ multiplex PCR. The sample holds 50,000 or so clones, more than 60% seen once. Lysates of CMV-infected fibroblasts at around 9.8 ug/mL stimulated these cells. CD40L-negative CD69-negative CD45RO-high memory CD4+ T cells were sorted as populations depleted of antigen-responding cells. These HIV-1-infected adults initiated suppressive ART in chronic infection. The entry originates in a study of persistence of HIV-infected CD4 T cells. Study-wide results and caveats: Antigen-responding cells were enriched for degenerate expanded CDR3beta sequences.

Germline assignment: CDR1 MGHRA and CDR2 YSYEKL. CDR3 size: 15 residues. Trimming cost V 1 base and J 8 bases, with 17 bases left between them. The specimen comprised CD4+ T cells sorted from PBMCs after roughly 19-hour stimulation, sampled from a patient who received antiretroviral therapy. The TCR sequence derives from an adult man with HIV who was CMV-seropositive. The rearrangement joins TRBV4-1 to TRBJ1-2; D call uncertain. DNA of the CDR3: TGCGCCAGCAGCCAAGGGGCGGAAGGGCCCCTCGGCTACACCTTC. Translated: CASSQGAEGPLGYTF.